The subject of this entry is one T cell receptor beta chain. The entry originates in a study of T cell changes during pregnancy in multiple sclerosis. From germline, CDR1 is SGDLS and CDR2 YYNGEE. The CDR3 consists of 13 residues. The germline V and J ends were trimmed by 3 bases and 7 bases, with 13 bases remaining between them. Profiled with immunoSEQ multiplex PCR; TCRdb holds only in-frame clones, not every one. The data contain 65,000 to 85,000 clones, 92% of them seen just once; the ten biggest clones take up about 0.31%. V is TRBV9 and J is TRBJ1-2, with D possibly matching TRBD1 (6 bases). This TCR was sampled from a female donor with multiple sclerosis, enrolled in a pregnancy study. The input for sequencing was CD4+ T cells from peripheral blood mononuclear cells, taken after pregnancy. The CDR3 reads CASSEGGGSGYTF. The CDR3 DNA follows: TGTGCCAGCAGCGAAGGGGGGGGAAGTGGCTACACCTTC.